This T cell receptor beta chain was sequenced for a study of T cells in localized non-small cell lung cancer. Study-level findings and limits: The appearance of a median roughly 53 of the top 100 tumor clones was seen in adjacent lung. The study sequenced only one region of the tumor. As a result, intratumor heterogeneity could not be excluded and remains possible. Prolonged overall survival went with higher T cell density in the blood.

CDR1 and CDR2 from the germline V gene are MDHEN and SYDVKM. V was trimmed by 3 bases and J by 5 bases, leaving 9 bases between them. The CDR3 is made up of 13 amino acids. The protocol was immunoSEQ multiplex PCR, while the TCRdb copy is restricted to in-frame clones and leaves out a portion. The profile shows about 33,000 clones, roughly nine tenths of them singletons. Regarding this clone: Its matching antigen is unknown.

The sample here was peripheral blood mononuclear cells, taken before any cancer treatment. The sequence derives from a man aged 40 to 75 with stage III lung adenocarcinoma. The V call is TRBV28, the J call TRBJ2-3, with D possibly matching TRBD2 (6 bases). CDR3 amino acids: CASSFLARDTQYF. In DNA, the CDR3 is TGTGCCAGCAGTTTTCTAGCGCGAGATACGCAGTATTTT.